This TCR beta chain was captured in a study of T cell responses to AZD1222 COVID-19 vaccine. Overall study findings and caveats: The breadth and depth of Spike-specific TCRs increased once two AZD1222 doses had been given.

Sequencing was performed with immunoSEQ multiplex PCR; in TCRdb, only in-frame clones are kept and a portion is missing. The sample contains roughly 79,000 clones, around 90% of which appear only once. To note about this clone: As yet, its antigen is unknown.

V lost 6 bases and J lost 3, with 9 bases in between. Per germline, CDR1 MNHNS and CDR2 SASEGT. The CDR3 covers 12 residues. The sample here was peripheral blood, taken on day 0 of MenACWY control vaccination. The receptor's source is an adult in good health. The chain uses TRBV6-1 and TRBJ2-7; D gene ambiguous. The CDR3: CASRENYYEQYF. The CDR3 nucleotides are TGTGCCAGCAGAGAGAATTACTACGAGCAGTACTTC.